This TCR beta chain originates from a study of regulatory T cells in long-lasting Graves disease. The study's findings and limits: Analysis covered peripheral blood alone, not thyroid tissue. It was in persistent disease that TRBV28, TRBJ1-2 and TRBJ2-5 were favored.

Germline V gives CDR1 MNHNS, CDR2 SASEGT. Trimming removed 7 bases from V and 1 base from J, with 10 bases in between. The CDR3 runs 13 residues. As for time point: newly diagnosed GD, antithyroid drugs for less than 3 months. Isolated PBMC RNA provided the starting material for the TCR library. Arm-PCR of CDR3 regions and iRepertoire HTBI primers were the basis on which TCR beta libraries were built. A single record per CDR3 protein comes from TCRdb applying MiXCR to the multiplex PCR reads. The data hold around 230,000 distinct CDR3 sequences, with about a sixth observed a single time. Ten or more counts support this clonotype. Its specificity is unknown.

The receptor was isolated from a female donor with Graves disease. The chain uses TRBV6-1 and TRBJ1-1, with a tentative D call TRBD1 (6 bases). Material: peripheral blood mononuclear cells (PBMCs), obtained at new diagnosis, from a patient treated with antithyroid drugs. This chain's CDR3 is CASNLDRNTEAFF. The CDR3 DNA reads TGTGCCAGCAACCTGGACAGGAACACTGAAGCTTTCTTT.